What follows are 23 T cell receptor beta chains derived from one specimen sequenced in a study of blood T cell repertoires in COVID-19. Clones were read by immunoSEQ multiplex PCR, and TCRdb kept only the in-frame ones, dropping some. Altogether around 150,000 clones are present, approximately 80% being singletons, with the ten largest covering roughly 10%. The material sequenced was peripheral blood. These receptors were obtained from an elderly woman in a cohort sampled during active or convalescent COVID-19.

The chain employs TRBV10-3 and TRBJ2-1; the match to TRBD2 covers 10 bases. The germline V gene has CDR1 ENHRY and CDR2 SYGVKD. V was clipped by 0 bases and J by 7 bases; unmatched bases: 0. The CDR3 covers 14 residues. The CDR3 region is CAISESTSGNEQFF. In DNA, the CDR3 is TGTGCCATCAGTGAGTCGACTAGCGGGAATGAGCAGTTCTTC.

The gene calls are TRBV7-8 and TRBJ1-4; 7 nucleotides match TRBD1. Germline assignment: CDR1 SGHVS and CDR2 FQNEAQ. V was pared by 1 base and J by 6 bases, with 11 bases of the junction left unmatched. This CDR3 region has 17 residues. The chain's CDR3 is CASSLGAGTATYEKLFF. DNA of the CDR3: TGTGCCAGCAGCTTAGGGGCCGGGACAGCCACCTATGAAAAACTGTTTTTT. The full variable domain, in which reference TRBV7-8 and TRBJ1-4 provide the parts outside the CDR3, is GAGVSQSPRYKVAKRGQDVALRCDPISGHVSLFWYQQALGQGPEFLTYFQNEAQLDKSGLPSDRFFAERPEGSVSTLKIQRTQQEDSAVYLCASSLGAGTATYEKLFFGSGTQLSVL.

The V gene is TRBV6-1, the J gene TRBJ2-7, with 8 bases lining up with TRBD1. Germline values: CDR1 MNHNS, CDR2 SASEGT. V dropped 3 bases and J dropped 3; count of bases not matched to a gene: 7. The CDR3 runs 15 residues. Written as DNA, the CDR3 is TGTGCCAGCAGTGATAAGGACAGGGCAAGCTACGAGCAGTACGTC. As protein: CASSDKDRASYEQYV.

The chain carries TRBV4-1 and TRBJ2-1; D may be TRBD2 (6 bases). Trimming took 1 base from V and 1 from J, leaving 17 bases between them. This CDR3 spans 18 amino acids. Germline CDR1 reads MGHRA; CDR2 reads YSYEKL. Written as DNA, the CDR3 is TGCGCCAGCAGCCAAGGTGGGGGGATATTAGGGTCCTACAATGAGCAGTTCTTC. It encodes CASSQGGGILGSYNEQFF.

The chain is built from TRBV5-1 and TRBJ1-1; D not certain. V was trimmed by 0 bases and J by 1 base, leaving 10 bases between them. The CDR3 is made up of 15 amino acids. The germline CDR1 and CDR2 sequences are SGHRS and YFSETQ. The CDR3 protein is CASSLVFRGNTEAFF. For the CDR3, the DNA is TGCGCCAGCAGCTTGGTCTTCCGGGGGAACACTGAAGCTTTCTTT.

The chain couples TRBV7-3 to TRBJ1-6; possible D gene TRBD1, 6 bases. Germline V gives CDR1 SGHTA, CDR2 FQGTGA. Trimming removed 8 bases from V and 7 bases from J, with 12 bases in between. CDR3 size: 13 residues. The CDR3 here is CASSTGSNSPLHF. The CDR3 DNA sequence: TGTGCCAGCTCGACAGGATCGAATTCACCCCTCCACTTT.

The gene calls are TRBV11-3 and TRBJ2-5; TRBD2 matches 8 bases. This CDR3 is built from 17 residues. Trimming removed 1 base from V and 5 bases from J; junction bases left unmatched: 12. Germline V gene data show CDR1 as SGHNT and CDR2 as YENEEA. CDR3 region: CASSLGVGRGGVETQYF. The CDR3, as DNA: TGTGCCAGCAGCTTAGGTGTTGGTCGGGGGGGCGTTGAGACCCAGTACTTC.

The rearrangement uses TRBV29-1 and TRBJ2-3, with 12 bases matching TRBD1. V was pared by 6 bases and J by 5 bases, with 9 bases of the junction left unmatched. Germline V gives CDR1 SQVTM, CDR2 ANQGSEA. The CDR3 consists of 15 residues. CDR3: CSVPTGTGGVDTQYF. CDR3 in DNA: TGCAGCGTACCAACCGGGACAGGGGGCGTAGATACGCAGTATTTT.

This clone has a single count. The chain has TRBV18 and TRBJ2-5, with 9 bases aligning to TRBD1. V shed 0 bases and J 3 bases; nucleotides not matched to a gene: 5. The CDR3 has 16 residues. Per the germline V gene, CDR1 is KGHSH and CDR2 is LQKENI. CDR3: CASSPPRGTGKETQYF. CDR3 sequence (DNA): TGTGCCAGCTCACCACCAAGAGGGACAGGGAAAGAGACCCAGTACTTC.

The chain joins TRBV5-8 to TRBJ1-1; D might be TRBD1 (6 bases). Trimming took 9 bases from V and 8 from J, leaving 14 bases between them. Germline lookup yields CDR1 SGHTS and CDR2 YDEGEE. This CDR3 spans 11 amino acids. The CDR3 loop reads CAMEVTGEAFF. The CDR3 DNA reads TGTGCCATGGAGGTCACAGGGGAAGCTTTCTTT.

The V call is TRBV24-1, the J call TRBJ2-1; the D gene is possibly TRBD1 (6 bases). The CDR3 totals 15 residues. With 6 bases removed from V and 7 bases from J, the gap between germline ends came to 18 bases. Per germline, CDR1 KGHDR and CDR2 SFDVKD. The CDR3 loop is CATSFENRGWNEQFF. In DNA, the CDR3 is TGTGCCACCAGTTTTGAGAATAGGGGGTGGAATGAGCAGTTCTTC.

Only a few counts were recorded for this clone. The rearrangement links TRBV29-1 to TRBJ1-3; 9 bases line up with TRBD1. The J segment lost 2 bases and the V segment lost 7 bases, leaving 12 bases of the junction unmatched. Germline V gene lookup returns CDR1 SQVTM and CDR2 ANQGSEA. The CDR3 contains 16 residues. Written as DNA, the CDR3 is TGCAGCGCTGAGACAACGACAGGGGGTGCTGGAAACACCATATATTTT. It yields the protein CSAETTTGGAGNTIYF. Combining the CDR3 with reference TRBV29-1 and TRBJ1-3 gives the whole variable domain SAVISQKPSRDICQRGTSLTIQCQVDSQVTMMFWYRQQPGQSLTLIATANQGSEATYESGFVIDKFPISRPNLTFSTLTVSNMSPEDSSIYLCSAETTTGGAGNTIYFGEGSWLTVV.

In DNA, the CDR3 is TGTGCCAGCAGTTCCGGGACAGGGCGGGGGCGGACGTCCTACGAGCAGTACGTC. It encodes CASSSGTGRGRTSYEQYV. The chain recombines TRBV5-4 with TRBJ2-7; 9 bases map to TRBD1. The CDR3 consists of 18 residues. The V gene's germline CDR1 is SGHNT and CDR2 YYREEE (reference sequence). V lost 5 bases and J lost 1; bases outside the gene matches: 16.

This chain joins TRBV29-1 and TRBJ1-2; D might be TRBD1 (5 bases). Trimming left V 3 bases short and J 9 bases short, with 14 bases between. The CDR3 length is 12 residues. CDR1 SQVTM and CDR2 ANQGSEA come from the germline V gene. The CDR3 reads CSVEGQIRRYTF. The CDR3 nucleotides read TGCAGCGTTGAGGGGCAGATCAGGCGCTACACCTTC.

The chain carries TRBV4-1 and TRBJ1-5; TRBD1 might be the D (6 bases). The CDR3 extends over 13 amino acids. Germline assignment: CDR1 MGHRA and CDR2 YSYEKL. V gave up 4 bases and J gave up 8 bases, with 12 bases separating them. The CDR3 reads CASSPWTAEPQHF. DNA of the CDR3: TGCGCCAGCAGCCCCTGGACAGCCGAGCCCCAGCATTTT.

V is TRBV5-1 and J is TRBJ2-6; 9 bases match TRBD1. The CDR3 totals 17 residues. J was trimmed by 4 bases and V by 4 bases; bases with no gene match: 9. Germline V gene data show CDR1 as SGHRS and CDR2 as YFSETQ. DNA for the CDR3: TGCGCCAGCAGCACATCCGGGACAGGGATCGGGGCCAACGTCCTGACTTTC. Amino acids: CASSTSGTGIGANVLTF.

This rearrangement joins TRBV29-1 to TRBJ1-1; TRBD1 is a possible D gene (5 bases). The CDR3 extends over 12 amino acids. Trimming pared 6 bases from V and 6 bases from J, leaving 14 bases between. Germline CDR1 and CDR2: SQVTM and ANQGSEA. The CDR3 is CSVLSGEAEAFF. The CDR3 nucleotides are TGCAGCGTCCTCTCGGGGGAAGCTGAAGCTTTCTTT.

In its sample, this clone was seen once. V and J are TRBV7-2 and TRBJ2-1; TRBD2 aligns across 8 bases. Per the germline V gene, CDR1 is SGHTA and CDR2 is FQGNSA. The V segment lost 5 bases and the J segment 0 bases; nucleotides outside the gene matches: 3. CDR3 length equals 15 residues. CDR3 residues: CASSRGGSSYNEQFF. CDR3 in DNA: TGTGCCAGCAGCCGCGGGGGGAGCTCCTACAATGAGCAGTTCTTC.

The chain combines TRBV7-8 with TRBJ2-3; D is possibly TRBD2 (7 bases). Trimming pared 6 bases from V and 3 bases from J, leaving 19 bases between. From germline, CDR1 is SGHVS and CDR2 FQNEAQ. The CDR3 runs 16 residues. The CDR3 coding sequence is TGTGCCAGCAGTCCCGGGGAGGGGGAATATACAGATACGCAGTATTTT. Amino acid sequence: CASSPGEGEYTDTQYF.

The V gene is TRBV5-6, the J gene TRBJ1-3; D remains unclear. This CDR3 is built from 16 residues. The V and J ends lost 1 base and 0 bases respectively, with 11 bases between them. Looked up from germline, CDR1 is SGHDT and CDR2 is YYEEEE. This CDR3 reads CASSLTGLNSGNTIYF. DNA of the CDR3: TGTGCCAGCAGCTTGACGGGTCTTAACTCTGGAAACACCATATATTTT.

The chain uses TRBV7-9 and TRBJ1-2; TRBD1 matches 7 bases. The trim removed 5 bases at V and 4 bases at J, leaving 7 bases unmatched. The V gene's germline CDR1 is SEHNR and CDR2 FQNEAQ (reference sequence). The CDR3 sequence is 14 residues long. The CDR3 DNA reads TGTGCCAGCAGCCGGGACAGTAATTCCTATGGCTACACCTTC. This sequence encodes CASSRDSNSYGYTF.

V and J are TRBV7-6 and TRBJ1-4; 8 bases match TRBD1. CDR3 length equals 17 residues. The germline V gene encodes CDR1 SGHVS and CDR2 FNYEAQ. Trimming took 5 bases from V and 0 from J; bases not matched to a gene: 8. In DNA, the CDR3 is TGTGCCAGCAGCGTCGGGACAGGCTTTGCAACTAATGAAAAACTGTTTTTT. It is translated as CASSVGTGFATNEKLFF. Drawing the rest from reference TRBV7-6 and TRBJ1-4, the complete variable domain is GAGVSQSPRYKVTKRGQDVALRCDPISGHVSLYWYRQALGQGPEFLTYFNYEAQQDKSGLPNDRFSAERPEGSISTLTIQRTEQRDSAMYRCASSVGTGFATNEKLFFGSGTQLSVL.

The CDR3 nucleotides read TGTGCCAGCAGCTTAACGGCGGGGGGATTCGGCACAGATACGCAGTATTTT. Its protein product is CASSLTAGGFGTDTQYF. The chain employs TRBV7-3 and TRBJ2-3, with TRBD2 identical over 8 bases. The CDR3 loop spans 17 amino acids. V trimming: 0 bases; J trimming: 1 base; junction bases outside the gene matches: 6. Germline CDR1 is SGHTA and CDR2 is FQGTGA.